A selection of T cell receptor beta chains follows, all from one sample in a study of CD8+CD57+ T cells in acquired aplastic anemia. TCRdb re-called the reads with MiXCR, one entry per CDR3 protein. The sample consists of roughly 250,000 distinct CDR3 sequences, approximately 45% of them appearing once. Sequenced sample: sorted CD4+, CD8+, or CD8+CD57+ T cells (not recorded which) from PBMCs. These receptors all stem from a human donor with aplastic anemia. Each CDR3 is given with its conserved first and last residue. The order of the fields is clone size, V gene, D gene, CDR3 protein. A D gene is named only where the DNA matches it firmly. Clone size is stated in some rows and not others, as once, few, many or a class when expanded.

NA TRBV5-1 NA CASSPGPPQLEAFF
NA TRBV11-2 TRBD2 CASSLGGGGVDEQYF
few TRBV4-1 NA CASSQGLYNEQFF
NA TRBV27 TRBD1 CASSIGTGGFTYEQYF
few TRBV6-5 NA CASSSGTQTYNEQFF
many TRBV4-1 NA CASSQDPGFDEQYF
many TRBV7-9 NA CASSRIKAQETQYF
once TRBV9 NA CASSVGSASYEQYF
many TRBV6-5 NA CASGWGGTEAFF
NA TRBV20-1 NA CSALGRIEKLFF
NA TRBV30 NA CAWSGGGTEAFF
many TRBV4-3 TRBD1 CASSQGGTGIYEQYF
many TRBV9 TRBD1 CASSAPGTGVNTGELFF
many TRBV20-1 NA CSAQFRFWTDTQYF
many TRBV2 NA CATLSTGELFF
NA TRBV13 NA CVSSGHRNYGYTF
once TRBV2 NA CASSDMGFYNEQFF
few TRBV3-1 TRBD2 CASSRGLAGGTSTDTQYF
many TRBV7-2 TRBD2 CASSWTSVTHEQYF
many TRBV15 NA CATSSGGNQPQHF
NA TRBV25-1 NA CASSEWGTYGYTF
NA TRBV19 TRBD1 CATGQGFYEQYF
many TRBV4-3 NA CASSQDSMRETQYF
many TRBV2 NA CASGFGPNYGYTF
NA TRBV12-3/TRBV12-4 NA CASSLYRGETLHF
NA TRBV20-1 TRBD2 CSASTSGETQYF
few TRBV6-1 NA CVSSEHVTANGELFF
NA TRBV5-1 NA CASSLDRGGTEAFF
many TRBV20-1 NA CSARAYRVEGETSLGTDTQYF
few TRBV28 TRBD2 CASSLLVLAGVVVDEQFF
few TRBV7-9 NA CASSKWGAVAPTEQFF
few TRBV9 NA CASSVQSSGANVLTF
many TRBV29-1 NA CSVEGTGTPYEQYF
many TRBV9 NA CASSEDSNTEAFF
few TRBV19 NA CASSIPRGGNQPQHF
few TRBV15 TRBD2 CATSRDHSGGSYNEQFF
NA TRBV5-5 NA CASSLDRGVNEKLFF
NA TRBV7-2 NA CASSLRGGRRNQPQHF
NA TRBV7-3 NA CASRGDGYTDMQYF
many TRBV7-9 TRBD1 CASSLLGQDRSSPLHF
many TRBV9 TRBD1 CASSPRTGGDIQYF
NA TRBV7-9 NA CASSPLGTSTPYEQYF
NA TRBV7-9 NA CASSFGRENGYTF
NA TRBV29-1 TRBD1 CSVVGQVNTEAFF
NA TRBV19 NA CASSISGISSYEQYF
NA TRBV6-5 NA CASRNQGLNTEAFF
NA TRBV15 NA CATSRGPRGTVDTQYF
NA TRBV2 NA CASSEYVRGSGYTF
NA TRBV27 NA CASSSSSGGLLHFYEQYF
NA TRBV25-1 TRBD1 CASSDGTGLDQPQHF
NA TRBV20-1 NA CSAREQKGLYNEQFF
NA TRBV20-1 NA CSARIRGVYNSPLHF
once TRBV7-2 NA CASSLDWLSEFYTF
NA TRBV6-1 NA CASSGPQPDSGTDTQYF